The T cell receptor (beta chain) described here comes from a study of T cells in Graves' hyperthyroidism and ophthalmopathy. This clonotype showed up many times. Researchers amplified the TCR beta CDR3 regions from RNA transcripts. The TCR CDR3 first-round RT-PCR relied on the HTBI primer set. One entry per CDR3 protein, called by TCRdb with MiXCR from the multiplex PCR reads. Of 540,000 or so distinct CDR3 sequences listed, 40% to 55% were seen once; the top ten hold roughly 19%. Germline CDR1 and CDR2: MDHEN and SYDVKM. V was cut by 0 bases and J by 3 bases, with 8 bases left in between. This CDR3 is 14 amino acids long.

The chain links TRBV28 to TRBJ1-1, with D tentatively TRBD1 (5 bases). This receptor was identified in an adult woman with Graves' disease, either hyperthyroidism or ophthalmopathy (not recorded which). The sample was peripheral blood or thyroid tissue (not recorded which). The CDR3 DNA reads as TGTGCCAGCAGTTTATGGGGGCGGCACACTGAAGCTTTCTTT. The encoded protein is CASSLWGRHTEAFF.